Listed below are T cell receptor beta chains from one sample, sequenced in a study of T cell repertoires in cytomegalovirus infection. TCRdb independently ran MiXCR on the reads; one entry per CDR3 protein. This sample has 250,000 or so distinct CDR3 sequences, with about 15% found just once. Sequencing used CD8+ T cells from PBMCs. The receptor source for this set is a human donor in good health (CMV status not recorded). Some clones in this sample may be carry-over from other donors' samples. CDR3s include the opening cysteine and the closing phenylalanine or tryptophan. A D gene is named only where the DNA matches it firmly. Clone size is not always given. Where it is, it says once, few, many or a class for expanded clones.

j_call: TRBJ1-2
v_call: TRBV12-3/TRBV12-4
d_call: -
clone_size: many
cdr3_nt: TGTGCCAGCAGTTTACCCAGAAATAGTAACTATGGCTACACCTTC
cdr3_aa: CASSLPRNSNYGYTF

j_call: TRBJ2-7
v_call: TRBV28
d_call: -
clone_size: few
cdr3_nt: TGTGCCAGCAGTTTATCCTGGCAGTACGACTACGAGCAGTACTTC
cdr3_aa: CASSLSWQYDYEQYF

j_call: TRBJ2-2
v_call: TRBV9
d_call: -
clone_size: -
cdr3_nt: TGTGCCAGCAGCAGCCCAGCCCGCGCCTCGAACACCGGGGAGCTGTTTTTT
cdr3_aa: CASSSPARASNTGELFF

j_call: TRBJ2-3
v_call: TRBV6-5
d_call: TRBD2
clone_size: -
cdr3_nt: TGTGCCAGCAGTTACTCGATCCCGGGACTAGGTCCCACAGATACGCAGTATTTT
cdr3_aa: CASSYSIPGLGPTDTQYF

j_call: TRBJ1-2
v_call: TRBV7-2
d_call: TRBD1
clone_size: many
cdr3_nt: TGTGCCAGCAGCCCCTCAGGACAGGTCGATGGCTACACCTTC
cdr3_aa: CASSPSGQVDGYTF

j_call: TRBJ1-4
v_call: TRBV4-3
d_call: TRBD1
clone_size: few
cdr3_nt: TGCGCCAGCAGCGCCGGGACAGGGGATGGAAAACTGTTTTTT
cdr3_aa: CASSAGTGDGKLFF

j_call: TRBJ2-7
v_call: TRBV19
d_call: -
clone_size: -
cdr3_nt: TGTGCCAGTAGTACATCGACAGACCGCTCCTACGAGCAGTACTTC
cdr3_aa: CASSTSTDRSYEQYF

j_call: TRBJ1-1
v_call: TRBV20-1
d_call: -
clone_size: -
cdr3_nt: TGCAGTGCTAGAGACGTGCGCAGCTCCATGAACACTGAAGCTTTCTTT
cdr3_aa: CSARDVRSSMNTEAFF

j_call: TRBJ2-7
v_call: TRBV12-3/TRBV12-4
d_call: -
clone_size: -
cdr3_nt: TGTGCCAGCAGTTTAGTAGGGACCTCCTACGAGCAGTACTTC
cdr3_aa: CASSLVGTSYEQYF

j_call: TRBJ2-1
v_call: TRBV28
d_call: TRBD2
clone_size: many
cdr3_nt: TGTGCCAGCAGTTCCGCCCGGACTAGATCTTACAATGAGCAGTTCTTC
cdr3_aa: CASSSARTRSYNEQFF

j_call: TRBJ1-4
v_call: TRBV7-2
d_call: TRBD1
clone_size: -
cdr3_nt: TGTGCCAGCAGCTTAGGGGTAGGGGGCGATGAAAAACTGTTTTTT
cdr3_aa: CASSLGVGGDEKLFF

j_call: TRBJ2-3
v_call: TRBV5-6
d_call: TRBD2
clone_size: -
cdr3_nt: TGTGCCAGCAGCTTGGTTACTAGCGGGCCAGATACGCAGTATTTT
cdr3_aa: CASSLVTSGPDTQYF

j_call: TRBJ1-2
v_call: TRBV19
d_call: -
clone_size: -
cdr3_nt: TGTGCCAGTAGCCCCGGTCGGGGTTTCTATGGCTACACCTTC
cdr3_aa: CASSPGRGFYGYTF

j_call: TRBJ1-5
v_call: TRBV7-8
d_call: -
clone_size: many
cdr3_nt: TGTGCCAGCAGCTTAGATGGGGGTTGGGGCAATCAGCCCCAGCATTTT
cdr3_aa: CASSLDGGWGNQPQHF

j_call: TRBJ1-1
v_call: TRBV20-1
d_call: -
clone_size: few
cdr3_nt: TGCAGTGCTAGGGCACAGGTTTTCGGTAGAATTGAAGCTTTCTTT
cdr3_aa: CSARAQVFGRIEAFF

j_call: TRBJ1-6
v_call: TRBV28
d_call: -
clone_size: many
cdr3_nt: TGTGCCAGCTATGGAGTCAGAAGCTCCTATAATTCACCCCTCCACTTT
cdr3_aa: CASYGVRSSYNSPLHF

j_call: TRBJ2-2
v_call: TRBV12-3/TRBV12-4
d_call: -
clone_size: few
cdr3_nt: TGTGCCAGCAGTTTAGGATGGTTTGACACCGGGGAGCTGTTTTTT
cdr3_aa: CASSLGWFDTGELFF

j_call: TRBJ2-1
v_call: TRBV2
d_call: -
clone_size: -
cdr3_nt: TGTGCCAGCCTGGGTCAGGGGGGTAACTCCTACAATGAGCAGTTCTTC
cdr3_aa: CASLGQGGNSYNEQFF

j_call: TRBJ2-7
v_call: TRBV5-6
d_call: TRBD2
clone_size: many
cdr3_nt: TGTGCCAGCAGCTTGGCCCCGGGGAGGGAATACGAGCAGTACTTC
cdr3_aa: CASSLAPGREYEQYF

j_call: TRBJ1-2
v_call: TRBV7-9
d_call: -
clone_size: many
cdr3_nt: TGTGCCAGCAGCTTAGACGACAACTATGGCTACACCTTC
cdr3_aa: CASSLDDNYGYTF

j_call: TRBJ1-1
v_call: TRBV27
d_call: -
clone_size: -
cdr3_nt: TGTGCCAGCAGCCCGGGCCTGATGAACACTGAAGCTTTCTTT
cdr3_aa: CASSPGLMNTEAFF